One and the same sample provided the 10 T cell receptor beta chains below, sequenced in a study of spatial heterogeneity in lung cancer (dated by TCRdb to about 2019). In light of the paper, this sample's time point label describes: blood at routine non-recurrence follow-up after resection. Without any cell sorting, TCR sequencing was performed on whole RNA extracted either from tumor and nontumor lung tissue or from cryopreserved PBMC samples. Library preparation was by 5' RACE. For sequencing, a NextSeq 500 was employed. Using fastp trimming at Q25 and MiXCR clonotype assembly, TCRdb reanalyzed the public sequencing data and kept in-frame beta chains. Identical CDR3 proteins give one entry, which carries the most common genes and DNA. The sample includes 50,000 to 60,000 distinct CDR3 sequences, with more than 6.5% observed a single time. 35% of the sample is held by the ten biggest clonotypes.

Sequencing used PBMCs, obtained at follow-up. The receptor set was obtained from a female donor with early-stage non-small cell lung cancer.

The chain couples TRBV4-1 to TRBJ1-3, with D possibly matching TRBD1 (5 bases). CDR3 length equals 18 residues. Germline CDR1 is MGHRA and CDR2 is YSYEKL. V was pared by 0 bases and J by 3 bases, with 18 bases between. The CDR3: CASSQDRLTDELGNTIYF. In DNA form, the CDR3 reads TGCGCCAGCAGCCAAGATCGGCTGACAGACGAACTTGGAAACACCATATATTTT.

This clonotype was picked up a small number of times. The CDR3 DNA is TGTGCCAGCAGCCGGGGGACGGTCAATGAGCAGTTCTTC. It translates to CASSRGTVNEQFF. V and J are TRBV14 and TRBJ2-1, with D tentatively TRBD1 or TRBD2 (5 bases each). V was cut by 4 bases and J by 6 bases, with 10 bases left in between. The length of the CDR3 is 13 residues. CDR1 is SGHDN and CDR2 is FVKESK in the germline V gene.

The chain employs TRBV5-1 and TRBJ1-1; D gene unclear. Germline CDR1 reads SGHRS; CDR2 reads YFSETQ. This CDR3 is built from 13 residues. Trimming removed 4 bases from V and 1 base from J, with 8 bases in between. In nucleotides, the CDR3 is TGCGCCAGCAGCAAAGGGCGGAACACTGAAGCTTTCTTT. Translating it yields CASSKGRNTEAFF.

This clonotype was seen many times. The chain is built from TRBV5-1 and TRBJ2-2; a possible D gene is TRBD2 (6 bases). V dropped 6 bases and J dropped 4 bases, with 16 bases sitting between them. Germline values: CDR1 SGHRS, CDR2 YFSETQ. The CDR3 has 15 amino acids. In nucleotides, the CDR3 is TGCGCCAGCACCGCAATAGCGGTGGTCACCGGGGAGCTGTTTTTT. This translates into CASTAIAVVTGELFF.

This clonotype was picked up many times. The CDR3 region is CASSLRGGFQFF. As DNA, the CDR3 is TGTGCCAGCAGCTTAAGAGGGGGGTTCCAGTTCTTC. The gene calls are TRBV7-3 and TRBJ2-1, with D tentatively TRBD1 or TRBD2 (6 bases each). Germline loops: CDR1 SGHTA, CDR2 FQGTGA. V dropped 1 base and J dropped 13 bases, with 11 bases sitting between them. The CDR3 runs to 12 residues.

The gene calls are TRBV20-1 and TRBJ1-2, with 9 bases that match TRBD1. The CDR3 runs 14 residues. Germline V CDR1 and CDR2: DFQATT, SNEGSKA (reference sequence). V shed 5 bases, J shed 7 bases, and the junction held 11 bases outside the gene matches. The CDR3 nucleotides are TGCAGTGCTCGAAGCCCCGGGACAGGGTTTGGCTACACCTTC. It yields the protein CSARSPGTGFGYTF.

This clonotype was observed a handful of times. This chain connects TRBV12-3 or TRBV12-4 to TRBJ2-6; D might be TRBD1 or TRBD2, each matching 5 bases. V lost 5 bases, J lost 13 bases, and 12 bases lay in between. This CDR3 is built from 12 residues. CDR3 DNA sequence: TGTGCCAGCAGTCCGGGACCCATAGTCCTGACTTTC. This translates into CASSPGPIVLTF.

This clonotype was picked up many times. This chain joins TRBV11-2 and TRBJ2-1, with D perhaps TRBD1 (6 bases). V dropped 5 bases and J dropped 3 bases, with 14 bases sitting between them. The V gene's germline CDR1 is SGHAT and CDR2 FQNNGV. This CDR3 comprises 15 residues. The DNA for the CDR3 is TGTGCCAGCAGCCCAAAAACAGGGAACTACAATGAGCAGTTCTTC. Translation: CASSPKTGNYNEQFF.

This clonotype was seen many times. This chain joins TRBV7-6 and TRBJ2-7, with 7 bases identical to TRBD1. Germline CDR1 SGHVS, CDR2 FNYEAQ. The CDR3 is 14 amino acids. V lost 3 bases to trimming and J lost 7 bases; unmatched junction nucleotides: 9. The CDR3 loop reads CASSLMRQGGEQYF. CDR3 DNA sequence: TGTGCCAGCAGCTTGATGAGACAGGGCGGGGAGCAGTACTTC.

This clonotype was counted ten times or more. J is TRBJ2-7 and V is TRBV11-2, with D possibly matching TRBD2 (5 bases). V gave up 1 base and J gave up 3 bases, with 13 bases separating them. The CDR3 spans 15 residues. Germline loops: CDR1 SGHAT, CDR2 FQNNGV. CDR3 protein: CASSLVPLEGYEQYF. CDR3 coding DNA: TGTGCCAGCAGCTTAGTCCCACTAGAGGGCTACGAGCAGTACTTC.